Each of the 21 T cell receptor beta chains below was sequenced from the same sample in a study of blood T cell repertoires in COVID-19. Data came from immunoSEQ multiplex PCR; TCRdb stores just in-frame clones and leaves some out. This table has nearly 90,000 clones, roughly 88% appearing once. The sample taken for sequencing was peripheral blood. These receptors were obtained from a man between 18 and 35 years old with COVID-19, enrolled during active disease.

The genes are TRBV4-2 and TRBJ2-7; TRBD2 matches at 9 bases. Trimming at V came to 0 bases and at J to 2 bases, leaving 2 bases not matched to a gene. The CDR3 has 15 amino acids. CDR1 and CDR2 from the germline V gene are LGHNA and YNFKEQ. In DNA, the CDR3 is TGTGCCAGCAGCCAAGAGGAGCGGGGGGCCTACGAGCAGTACTTC. Its translation: CASSQEERGAYEQYF.

This clone was counted a single time. The chain carries TRBV7-9 and TRBJ2-4, with 11 bases matching TRBD1. Germline V gives CDR1 SEHNR, CDR2 FQNEAQ (reference sequence). V shed 3 bases, J shed 2 bases, and the junction held 9 bases outside the gene matches. The CDR3 is 18 residues long. The CDR3 here is CASSFSPGQGVPKNIQYF. The CDR3 nucleotides read TGTGCCAGCAGCTTTTCTCCGGGACAGGGGGTTCCCAAAAACATTCAGTACTTC.

CDR3 protein: CASSPLGQGRHGYTF. DNA for the CDR3: TGCGCCAGCAGCCCCCTGGGACAGGGCAGGCATGGCTACACCTTC. This sequence joins TRBV4-3 and TRBJ1-2; 9 bases fit TRBD1. V was clipped by 4 bases and J by 6 bases; unmatched bases: 9. Germline-derived CDR1 and CDR2 are LGHNA and YSLEER. The CDR3 is 15 amino acids.

This clone was found once. The chain combines TRBV27 with TRBJ1-5; D is unclear. The germline CDR1 and CDR2 sequences are MNHEY and SMNVEV (reference sequence). V lost 5 bases, J lost 6 bases, and 17 bases lay in between. The CDR3 runs to 15 residues. CDR3 region: CASSLISGGGQPQHF. The CDR3 region has the DNA TGTGCCAGCAGTCTAATATCAGGTGGAGGTCAGCCCCAGCATTTT.

The gene calls are TRBV11-2 and TRBJ2-1; D gene unclear. CDR1 is SGHAT, CDR2 FQNNGV, per germline. The ends were cut back, 6 bases at V and 2 bases at J, with 14 bases in the middle. CDR3 length: 15 residues. CDR3 sequence (DNA): TGTGCCAGCAGTCCCACTGGTCTGGCCTACAATGAGCAGTTCTTC. Residues: CASSPTGLAYNEQFF.

The V call is TRBV5-1, the J call TRBJ1-5, with TRBD1 matching 7 bases. The CDR3 totals 15 residues. Germline V CDR1 and CDR2: SGHRS, YFSETQ. The V segment lost 0 bases and the J segment 3 bases; nucleotides outside the gene matches: 3. The CDR3: CASSLEGQSNQPQHF. The CDR3 nucleotides read TGCGCCAGCAGCTTGGAGGGACAGTCCAATCAGCCCCAGCATTTT.

The J gene is TRBJ2-1, the V gene TRBV9; the match to TRBD2 covers 7 bases. CDR3 length equals 15 residues. Germline lookup yields CDR1 SGDLS and CDR2 YYNGEE. The J segment lost 1 base and the V segment lost 0 bases, leaving 1 base of the junction unmatched. The CDR3 nucleotides are TGTGCCAGCAGCGTAGGGGGAGGGTCCTACAATGAGCAGTTCTTC. Amino acids: CASSVGGGSYNEQFF.

This clone was seen only a few times. V gene TRBV29-1 combines with J gene TRBJ1-1; 8 bases are a match to TRBD1. Trimming cost V 4 bases and J 1 base; bases outside gene matches: 11. CDR1 and CDR2 from the germline V gene are SQVTM and ANQGSEA. The CDR3 has 16 amino acids. The CDR3 loop is CSVVSGGYTGNTEAFF. CDR3 bases: TGCAGCGTTGTCTCAGGGGGCTATACAGGGAACACTGAAGCTTTCTTT.

J is TRBJ1-3 and V is TRBV13; 8 bases fit TRBD1. This CDR3 has 13 amino acids. V shed 7 bases and J 4 bases; nucleotides not matched to a gene: 3. Germline CDR1 is PRHDT and CDR2 is FYEKMQ (reference sequence). The CDR3 here is CASNDRGGNTIYF. The CDR3, as DNA: TGTGCCAGCAACGACAGGGGCGGAAACACCATATATTTT.

This clone was observed once. The chain links TRBV24-1 to TRBJ2-5; 7 positions agree with TRBD1. J gave up 3 bases and V 3 bases, and 3 bases lay outside the gene matches. This CDR3 is 14 amino acids long. The germline CDR1 and CDR2 sequences are KGHDR and SFDVKD. CDR3 nucleotides: TGTGCCACCAGTGATCCCGGGACAGAAGAGACCCAGTACTTC. As protein: CATSDPGTEETQYF.

This clone was detected only once. CDR3 sequence reads: CASSSSGRAWGEQYF. In DNA, the CDR3 is TGTGCCAGCAGTTCTAGCGGGAGGGCCTGGGGCGAGCAGTACTTC. This chain links TRBV27 with TRBJ2-7, with 12 bases matching TRBD2. V was pared by 4 bases and J by 6 bases, with 7 bases of the junction left unmatched. The length of the CDR3 is 15 residues. Germline V lookup: CDR1 MNHEY, CDR2 SMNVEV (reference sequence).

The chain employs TRBV14 and TRBJ2-1, with D possibly matching TRBD2 (5 bases). V lost 1 base, J lost 8 bases, and 15 bases lay in between. The CDR3 spans 15 residues. Germline-derived CDR1 and CDR2 are SGHDN and FVKESK. The CDR3 sequence: CASSQVSIFSDEQFF. The CDR3 region has the DNA TGTGCCAGCAGCCAAGTGAGCATCTTTAGCGATGAGCAGTTCTTC.

The V call is TRBV19, the J call TRBJ2-7; maybe TRBD2 (5 bases). Germline V gene lookup returns CDR1 LNHDA and CDR2 SQIVND (reference sequence). This CDR3 has 13 amino acids. V lost 5 bases to trimming and J lost 1 base, with 9 bases between them. The CDR3 region is CASSFRGSYEQYF. CDR3 coding DNA: TGTGCCAGTAGTTTTCGAGGGTCCTACGAGCAGTACTTC.

This chain joins TRBV7-2 and TRBJ1-3; D is unresolved. The germline V gene has CDR1 SGHTA and CDR2 FQGNSA. The CDR3 runs 15 residues. V gave up 1 base and J gave up 0 bases, with 7 bases separating them. The CDR3 is CASSLDRSSGNTIYF. The CDR3, as DNA: TGTGCCAGCAGCTTAGACAGAAGCTCTGGAAACACCATATATTTT.

In the case of this clone: A junction end diverges from the germline sequence, so it may reflect a read error. The CDR3 sequence is CASSPTGPFSDNSPLHF. CDR3 DNA: TGTGCCAGTAGCCCGACAGGGCCCTTCTCCGATAATTCACCCCTCCACTTT. V is TRBV19 and J is TRBJ1-6; the match to TRBD1 covers 7 bases. Germline assignment: CDR1 LNHDA and CDR2 SQIVND (reference sequence). The CDR3 runs to 17 residues.

The rearrangement joins TRBV2 to TRBJ2-4, with 7 positions matching TRBD2. This CDR3 region has 16 residues. Germline CDR1 and CDR2: SNHLY and FYNNEI. Trimming removed 3 bases from V and 1 base from J; junction bases left unmatched: 6. CDR3 residues: CASSDVGGRAKNIQYF. The CDR3 DNA is TGTGCCAGCAGTGATGTCGGGGGGAGGGCCAAAAACATTCAGTACTTC.

The chain is built from TRBV7-8 and TRBJ1-6; D gene uncertain. Germline-derived CDR1 and CDR2 are SGHVS and FQNEAQ. V was clipped by 8 bases and J by 6 bases, with 8 bases between them. The CDR3 has 12 residues. In DNA form, the CDR3 reads TGTGCCAGCGCTCACTTTAATTCACCCCTCCACTTT. Encoded protein: CASAHFNSPLHF.

This clone was seen a single time. J is TRBJ2-1 and V is TRBV27, with unresolved D. The CDR3 sequence is 17 residues long. V shed 6 bases and J shed 3 bases, with 21 bases lying between them. Germline loops: CDR1 MNHEY, CDR2 SMNVEV (reference sequence). This chain's CDR3 is CASSLTEAVARYNEQFF. For the CDR3, the DNA is TGTGCCAGCAGCTTAACCGAAGCAGTAGCCCGCTACAATGAGCAGTTCTTC.

The V call is TRBV2, the J call TRBJ2-5; 7 bases line up with TRBD2. The germline gives CDR1 SNHLY, CDR2 FYNNEI. V was clipped by 8 bases and J by 2 bases; unmatched bases: 2. The CDR3 has 12 amino acids. The CDR3 region has the DNA TGTGCCAGCGAGCGGGAACAAGAGACCCAGTACTTC. This translates into CASEREQETQYF.

This rearrangement joins TRBV5-1 to TRBJ1-2; 9 nucleotides line up with TRBD1. After removal of 0 bases from V and 7 bases from J, the junction contained 7 bases not matched to a gene. This CDR3 has 15 residues. Germline loops: CDR1 SGHRS, CDR2 YFSETQ. CDR3 region: CASSLDVWTGAGYTF. DNA of the CDR3: TGCGCCAGCAGCTTGGACGTGTGGACAGGGGCTGGCTACACCTTC.

The J gene is TRBJ1-4, the V gene TRBV28; D unclear. The CDR3 spans 13 residues. In germline, CDR1 is MDHEN, CDR2 SYDVKM. V was shortened by 6 bases and J by 3 bases, with 8 bases between the two germline ends. The CDR3 DNA is TGTGCCAGCAGGCGGTGGTCTAATGAAAAACTGTTTTTT. It yields the protein CASRRWSNEKLFF.